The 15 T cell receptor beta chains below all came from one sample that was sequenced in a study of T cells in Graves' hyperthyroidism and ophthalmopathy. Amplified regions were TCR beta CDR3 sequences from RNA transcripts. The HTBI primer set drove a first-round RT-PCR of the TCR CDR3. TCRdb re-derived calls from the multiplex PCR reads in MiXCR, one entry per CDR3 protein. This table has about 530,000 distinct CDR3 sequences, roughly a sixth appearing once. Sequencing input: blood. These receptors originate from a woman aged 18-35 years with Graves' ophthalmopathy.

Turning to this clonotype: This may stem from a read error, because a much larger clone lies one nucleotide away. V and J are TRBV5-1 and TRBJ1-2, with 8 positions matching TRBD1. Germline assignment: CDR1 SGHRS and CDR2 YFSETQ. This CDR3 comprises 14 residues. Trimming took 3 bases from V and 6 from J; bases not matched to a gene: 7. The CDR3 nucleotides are TGCGCCAGCAGCTGGACAGGGAACGACCATGGCTACACCTTC. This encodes CASSWTGNDHGYTF.

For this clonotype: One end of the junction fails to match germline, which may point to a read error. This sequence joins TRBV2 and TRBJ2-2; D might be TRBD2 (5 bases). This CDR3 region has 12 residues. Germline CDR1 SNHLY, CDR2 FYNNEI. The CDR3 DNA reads TGTGCCAGCAGTGGGGCCTCCGGGAAGCTGTTTTTT. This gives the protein CASSGASGKLFF.

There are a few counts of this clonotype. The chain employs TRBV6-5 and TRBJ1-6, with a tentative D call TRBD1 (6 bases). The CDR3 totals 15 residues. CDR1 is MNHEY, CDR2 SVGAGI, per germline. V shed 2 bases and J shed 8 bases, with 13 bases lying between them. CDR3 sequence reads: CASSYRGAPDSPLHF. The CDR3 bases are TGTGCCAGCAGTTACCGGGGGGCCCCCGATTCACCCCTCCACTTT.

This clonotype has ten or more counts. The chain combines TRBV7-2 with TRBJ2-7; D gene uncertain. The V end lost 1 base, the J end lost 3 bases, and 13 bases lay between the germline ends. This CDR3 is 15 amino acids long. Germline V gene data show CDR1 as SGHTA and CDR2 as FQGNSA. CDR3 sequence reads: CASSLGQWVNYEQYF. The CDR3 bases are TGTGCCAGCAGCTTAGGTCAGTGGGTCAACTACGAGCAGTACTTC.

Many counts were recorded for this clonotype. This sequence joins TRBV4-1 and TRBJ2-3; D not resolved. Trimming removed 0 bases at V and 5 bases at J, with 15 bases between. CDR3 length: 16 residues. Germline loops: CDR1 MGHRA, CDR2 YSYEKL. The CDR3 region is CASSQDDSRGVDTQYF. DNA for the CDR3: TGCGCCAGCAGCCAAGATGATTCTAGAGGCGTAGATACGCAGTATTTT.

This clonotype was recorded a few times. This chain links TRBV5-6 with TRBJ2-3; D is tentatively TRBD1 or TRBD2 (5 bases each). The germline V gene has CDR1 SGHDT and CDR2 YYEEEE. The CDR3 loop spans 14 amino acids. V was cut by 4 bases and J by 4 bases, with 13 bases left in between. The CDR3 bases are TGTGCCAGCAGCATCTATGGGGGTGCAGATACGCAGTATTTT. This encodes CASSIYGGADTQYF.

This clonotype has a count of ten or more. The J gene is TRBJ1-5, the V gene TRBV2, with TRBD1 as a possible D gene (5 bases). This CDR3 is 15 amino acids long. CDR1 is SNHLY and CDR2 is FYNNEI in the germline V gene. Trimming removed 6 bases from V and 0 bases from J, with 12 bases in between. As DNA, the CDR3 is TGTGCCAGCAGGGGGACGGAACATAGCAATCAGCCCCAGCATTTT. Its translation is CASRGTEHSNQPQHF.

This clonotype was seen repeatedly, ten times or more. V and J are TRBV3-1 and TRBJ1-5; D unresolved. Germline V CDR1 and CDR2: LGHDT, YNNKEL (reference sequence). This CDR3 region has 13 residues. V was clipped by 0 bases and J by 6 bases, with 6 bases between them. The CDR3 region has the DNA TGTGCCAGCAGCCAAGACGCCACTCAGCCCCAGCATTTT. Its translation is CASSQDATQPQHF.

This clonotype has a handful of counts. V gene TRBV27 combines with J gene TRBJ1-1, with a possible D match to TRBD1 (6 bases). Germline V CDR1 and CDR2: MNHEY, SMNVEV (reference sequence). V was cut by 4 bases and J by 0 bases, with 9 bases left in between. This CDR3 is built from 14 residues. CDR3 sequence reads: CASSSGDLNTEAFF. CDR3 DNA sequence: TGTGCCAGCAGTTCAGGGGACCTGAACACTGAAGCTTTCTTT.

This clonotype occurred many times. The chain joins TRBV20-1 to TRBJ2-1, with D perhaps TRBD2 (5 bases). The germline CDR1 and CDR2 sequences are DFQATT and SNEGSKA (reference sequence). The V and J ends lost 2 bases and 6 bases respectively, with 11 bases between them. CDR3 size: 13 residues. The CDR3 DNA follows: TGCAGTGCTAGAAGGTACGGAGGCAATGAGCAGTTCTTC. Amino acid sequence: CSARRYGGNEQFF.

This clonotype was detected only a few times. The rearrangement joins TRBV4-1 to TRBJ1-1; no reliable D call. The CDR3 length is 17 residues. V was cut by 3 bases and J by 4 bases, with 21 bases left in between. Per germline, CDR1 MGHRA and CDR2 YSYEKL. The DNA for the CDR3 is TGCGCCAGCAGCCATCCTAAGAGGAGTGCATTAAGCACTGAAGCTTTCTTT. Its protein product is CASSHPKRSALSTEAFF.

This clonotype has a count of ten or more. The CDR3 reads CAIKDRASYEQYF. The CDR3 DNA follows: TGTGCCATCAAGGACAGGGCCTCCTACGAGCAGTACTTC. This chain uses TRBV2 with TRBJ2-7; 8 nucleotides match TRBD1. Trimming cost V 10 bases and J 0 bases; bases outside gene matches: 5. The length of the CDR3 is 13 residues. The germline CDR1 and CDR2 sequences are SNHLY and FYNNEI. Using reference TRBV2 and TRBJ2-7 for the parts outside the CDR3, the full variable domain is EPEVTQTPSHQVTQMGQEVILRCVPISNHLYFYWYRQILGQKVEFLVSFYNNEISEKSEIFDDQFSVERPDGSNFTLKIRSTKLEDSAMYFCAIKDRASYEQYFGPGTRLTVT.

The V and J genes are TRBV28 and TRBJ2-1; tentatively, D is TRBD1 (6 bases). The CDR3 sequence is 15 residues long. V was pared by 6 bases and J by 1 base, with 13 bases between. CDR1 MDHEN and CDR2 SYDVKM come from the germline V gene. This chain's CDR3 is CASSSSDRSYNEQFF. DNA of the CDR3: TGTGCCAGCAGCTCCTCGGACAGATCCTACAATGAGCAGTTCTTC.

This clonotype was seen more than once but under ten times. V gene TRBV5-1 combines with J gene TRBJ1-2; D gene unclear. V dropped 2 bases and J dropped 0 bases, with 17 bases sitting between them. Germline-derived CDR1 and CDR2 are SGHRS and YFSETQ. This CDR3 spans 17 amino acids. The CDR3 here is CASSFGYTETPNYGYTF. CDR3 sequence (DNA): TGCGCCAGCAGCTTCGGGTATACGGAGACACCTAACTATGGCTACACCTTC.

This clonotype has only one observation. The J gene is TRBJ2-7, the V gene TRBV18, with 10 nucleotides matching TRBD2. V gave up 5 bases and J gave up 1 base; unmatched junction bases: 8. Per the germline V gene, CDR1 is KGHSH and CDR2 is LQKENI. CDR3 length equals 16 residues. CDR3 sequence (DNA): TGTGCCAGCTCAGCTACACAAGCGGGAGGGTCCTACGAGCAGTACTTC. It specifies CASSATQAGGSYEQYF.